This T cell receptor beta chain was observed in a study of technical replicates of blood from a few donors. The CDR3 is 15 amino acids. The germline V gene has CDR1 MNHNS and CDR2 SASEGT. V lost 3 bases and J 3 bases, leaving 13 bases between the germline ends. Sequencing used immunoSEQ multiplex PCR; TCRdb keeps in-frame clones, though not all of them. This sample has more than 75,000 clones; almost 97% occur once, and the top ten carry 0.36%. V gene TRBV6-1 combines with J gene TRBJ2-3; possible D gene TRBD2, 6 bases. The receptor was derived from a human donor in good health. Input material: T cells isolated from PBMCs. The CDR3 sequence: CASSDGSDGTDTQYF. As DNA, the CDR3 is TGTGCCAGCAGTGACGGGAGCGACGGAACAGATACGCAGTATTTT.